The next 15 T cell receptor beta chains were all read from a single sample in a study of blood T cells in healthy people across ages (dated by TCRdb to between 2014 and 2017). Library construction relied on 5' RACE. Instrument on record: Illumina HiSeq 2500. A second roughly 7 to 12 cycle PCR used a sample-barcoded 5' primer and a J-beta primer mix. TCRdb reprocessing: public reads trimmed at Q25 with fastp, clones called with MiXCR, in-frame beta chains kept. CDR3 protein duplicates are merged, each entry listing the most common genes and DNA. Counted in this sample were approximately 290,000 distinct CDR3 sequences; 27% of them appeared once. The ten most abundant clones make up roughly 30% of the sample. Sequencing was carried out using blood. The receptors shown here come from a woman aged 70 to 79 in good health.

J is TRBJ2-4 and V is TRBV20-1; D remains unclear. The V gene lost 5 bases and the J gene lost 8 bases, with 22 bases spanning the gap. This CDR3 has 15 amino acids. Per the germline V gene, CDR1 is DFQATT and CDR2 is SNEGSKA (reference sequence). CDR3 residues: CSALRPRVDRYIQYF. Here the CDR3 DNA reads TGCAGTGCTTTAAGACCCCGGGTAGATCGGTACATTCAGTACTTC.

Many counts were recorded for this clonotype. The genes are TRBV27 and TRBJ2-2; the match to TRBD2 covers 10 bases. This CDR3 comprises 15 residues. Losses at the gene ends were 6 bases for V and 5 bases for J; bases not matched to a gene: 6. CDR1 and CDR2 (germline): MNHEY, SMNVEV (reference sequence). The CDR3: CASSPGTSATGELFF. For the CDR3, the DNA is TGTGCCAGCAGCCCCGGGACTAGCGCGACCGGGGAGCTGTTTTTT.

Written as DNA, the CDR3 is TGCGCCAGCAGCCAAGACAGGGGCAGGGGCTATGGCTACACCTTC. This encodes CASSQDRGRGYGYTF. This rearrangement joins TRBV4-1 to TRBJ1-2; possibly TRBD1 for D (6 bases). CDR3 length: 15 residues. The germline gives CDR1 MGHRA, CDR2 YSYEKL. Trimming removed 0 bases from V and 4 bases from J, with 12 bases in between.

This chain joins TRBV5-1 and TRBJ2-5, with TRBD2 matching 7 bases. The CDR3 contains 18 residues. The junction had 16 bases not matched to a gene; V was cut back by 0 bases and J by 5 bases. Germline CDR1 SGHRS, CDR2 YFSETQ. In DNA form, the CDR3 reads TGCGCCAGCAGCTTGGTTGTCAGCCCTAGCGGCAAAGGGGAGACCCAGTACTTC. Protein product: CASSLVVSPSGKGETQYF.

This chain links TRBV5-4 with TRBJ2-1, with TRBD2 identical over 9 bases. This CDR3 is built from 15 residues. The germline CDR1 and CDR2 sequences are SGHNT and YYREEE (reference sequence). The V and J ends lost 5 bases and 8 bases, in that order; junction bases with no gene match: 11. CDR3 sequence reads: CASRASGAVTDEQFF. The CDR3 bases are TGTGCCAGCAGGGCTAGCGGGGCGGTGACGGATGAGCAGTTCTTC.

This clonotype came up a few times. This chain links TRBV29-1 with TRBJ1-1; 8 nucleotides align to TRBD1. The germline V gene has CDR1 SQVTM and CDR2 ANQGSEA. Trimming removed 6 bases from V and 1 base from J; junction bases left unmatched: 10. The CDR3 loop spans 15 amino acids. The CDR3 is CSVAGAGGANTEAFF. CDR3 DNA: TGCAGCGTCGCCGGGGCAGGGGGCGCGAACACTGAAGCTTTCTTT.

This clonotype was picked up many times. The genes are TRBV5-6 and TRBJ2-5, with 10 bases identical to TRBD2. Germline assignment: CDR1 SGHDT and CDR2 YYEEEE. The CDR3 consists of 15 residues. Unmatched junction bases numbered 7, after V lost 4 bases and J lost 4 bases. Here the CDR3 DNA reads TGTGCCAGCAGCCCCAGCGGGAGGGCCTCAGAGACCCAGTACTTC. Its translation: CASSPSGRASETQYF.

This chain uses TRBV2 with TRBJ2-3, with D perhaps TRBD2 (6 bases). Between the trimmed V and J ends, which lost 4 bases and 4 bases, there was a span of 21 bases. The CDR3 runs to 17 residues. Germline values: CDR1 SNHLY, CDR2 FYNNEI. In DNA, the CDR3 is TGTGCCAGCAGTGTAACAGCTTACGGAGGGAAAGCAGATACGCAGTATTTT. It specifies CASSVTAYGGKADTQYF.

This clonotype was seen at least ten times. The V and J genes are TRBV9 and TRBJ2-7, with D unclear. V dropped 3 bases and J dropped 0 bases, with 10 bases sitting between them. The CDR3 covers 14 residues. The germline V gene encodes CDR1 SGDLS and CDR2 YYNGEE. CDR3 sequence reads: CASSARWDSYEQYF. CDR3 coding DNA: TGTGCCAGCAGCGCGAGGTGGGACTCCTACGAGCAGTACTTC.

The DNA of the CDR3 is TGCAGTGCTGAGCCGGGACTAGGGCAAGTACAAGAGACCCAGTACTTC. It specifies CSAEPGLGQVQETQYF. This sequence joins TRBV20-1 and TRBJ2-5; 8 bases match TRBD2. CDR3 length: 16 amino acids. After removal of 5 bases from V and 2 bases from J, the junction contained 13 bases not matched to a gene. Germline values: CDR1 DFQATT, CDR2 SNEGSKA (reference sequence).

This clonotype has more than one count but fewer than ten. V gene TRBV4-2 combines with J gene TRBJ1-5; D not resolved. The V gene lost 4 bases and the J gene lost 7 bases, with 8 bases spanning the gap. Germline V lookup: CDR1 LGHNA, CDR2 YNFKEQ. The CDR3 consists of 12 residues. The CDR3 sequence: CASSPGRQPQHF. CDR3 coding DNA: TGTGCCAGCAGCCCTGGGAGGCAGCCCCAGCATTTT.

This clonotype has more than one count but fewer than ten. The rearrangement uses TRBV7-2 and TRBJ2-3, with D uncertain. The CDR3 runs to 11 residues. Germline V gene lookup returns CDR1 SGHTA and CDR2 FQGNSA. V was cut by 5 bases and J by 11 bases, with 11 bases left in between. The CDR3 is CASSLGPQQYF. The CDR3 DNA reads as TGTGCCAGCAGCCTAGGGCCTCAGCAGTATTTT.

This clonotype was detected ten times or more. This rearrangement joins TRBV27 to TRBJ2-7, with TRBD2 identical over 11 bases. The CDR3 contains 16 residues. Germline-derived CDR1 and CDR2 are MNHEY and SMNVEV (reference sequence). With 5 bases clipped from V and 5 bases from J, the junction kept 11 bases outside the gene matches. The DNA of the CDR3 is TGTGCCAGCAGTACCACAATAGCGGGAGGGCCCCACGAGCAGTACTTC. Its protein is CASSTTIAGGPHEQYF.

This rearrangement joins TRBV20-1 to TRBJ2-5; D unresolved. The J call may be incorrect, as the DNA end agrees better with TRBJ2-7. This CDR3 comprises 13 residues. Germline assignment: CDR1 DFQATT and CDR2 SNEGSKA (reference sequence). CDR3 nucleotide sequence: TGCAGTGCTCGCTGGGCCTCTCGAGGCGAGCAGTACTTC. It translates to CSARWASRGEQYF.

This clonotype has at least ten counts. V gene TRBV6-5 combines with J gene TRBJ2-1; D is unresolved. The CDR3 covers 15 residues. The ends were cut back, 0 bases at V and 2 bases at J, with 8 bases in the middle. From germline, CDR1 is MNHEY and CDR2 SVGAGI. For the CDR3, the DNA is TGTGCCAGCAGTTACTCCGGCATGGCCTACAATGAGCAGTTCTTC. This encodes CASSYSGMAYNEQFF.